These 26 T cell receptor beta chains came from one sample sequenced in a study of Ad26.COV2.S vaccination and SARS-CoV-2 variants. The protocol was immunoSEQ multiplex PCR, while the TCRdb copy is restricted to in-frame clones and leaves out a portion. This table has under 400,000 clones, more than 75% appearing once. Treatment in this sample: 19 received Ad26.COV2.S at low or high dose, single or two shots; several received placebo; per-sample allocation not given. Samples were taken on day 63 after the first vaccine or placebo injection. The sequenced sample was peripheral blood, obtained in a trial of Ad26.COV2.S vaccine versus placebo. All receptors derive from a person aged 18-65 years who received the Ad26.COV2.S COVID-19 vaccine or a placebo.

This chain links TRBV5-6 with TRBJ1-1; D unresolved. Germline values: CDR1 SGHDT, CDR2 YYEEEE. Trimming left V 0 bases short and J 4 bases short, with 10 bases between. CDR3 size: 14 residues. CDR3 in DNA: TGTGCCAGCAGCTTGGCTCGGCTTTTCACTGAAGCTTTCTTT. The encoded protein is CASSLARLFTEAFF.

The V gene is TRBV18, the J gene TRBJ1-6, with TRBD1 identical over 9 bases. V trimming: 5 bases; J trimming: 6 bases; junction bases outside the gene matches: 2. The CDR3 is 14 residues long. Germline-derived CDR1 and CDR2 are KGHSH and LQKENI. CDR3 sequence reads: CASSAGQGNSPLHF. The CDR3, as DNA: TGTGCCAGCTCAGCGGGACAGGGTAATTCACCCCTCCACTTT.

The rearrangement uses TRBV12-3 or TRBV12-4 and TRBJ2-7; no clear D. V was pared by 3 bases and J by 7 bases, with 7 bases between. The CDR3 loop spans 11 amino acids. The CDR3 sequence is CASSLLQEQYF. DNA of the CDR3: TGTGCCAGCAGTTTGTTACAGGAGCAGTACTTC.

This sequence joins TRBV7-3 and TRBJ2-7; the D gene is possibly TRBD2 (5 bases). This CDR3 is 14 amino acids long. Trimming shortened V by 2 bases and J by 5 bases, and 13 bases separated the two germline ends. Germline V gene sequence: CDR1 SGHTA, CDR2 FQGTGA. CDR3 in amino acids: CASSLGVAGDEQYF. The CDR3 nucleotides are TGTGCCAGCAGCTTAGGGGTCGCGGGTGACGAGCAGTACTTC.

In DNA, the CDR3 is TGTGCCAGCAGCCCACCCGGCCGGCACACCGGGGAGCTGTTTTTT. Its translation: CASSPPGRHTGELFF. V is TRBV7-3 and J is TRBJ2-2; D gene ambiguous. This CDR3 comprises 15 residues. Trimming cost V 5 bases and J 3 bases, with 13 bases left between them. Per germline, CDR1 SGHTA and CDR2 FQGTGA. Supplemented by reference TRBV7-3 and TRBJ2-2, the full variable domain reads GAGVSQTPSNKVTEKGKYVELRCDPISGHTALYWYRQSLGQGPEFLIYFQGTGAADDSGLPNDRFFAVRPEGSVSTLKIQRTERGDSAVYLCASSPPGRHTGELFFGEGSRLTVL.

The chain recombines TRBV5-5 with TRBJ1-1; unclear D gene. The CDR3 runs to 14 residues. Trimming took 2 bases from V and 0 from J, leaving 8 bases between them. CDR1 and CDR2 (germline): SGHKS, YYEKEE (reference sequence). This CDR3 is CASSFPGLNTEAFF. The CDR3 DNA is TGTGCCAGCAGCTTTCCCGGGTTGAACACTGAAGCTTTCTTT.

The CDR3 is CASSPANTGELFF. As DNA, the CDR3 is TGTGCCAGCAGTCCGGCGAACACCGGGGAGCTGTTTTTT. J is TRBJ2-2 and V is TRBV7-3; no reliable D call. The length of the CDR3 is 13 residues. The germline V gene encodes CDR1 SGHTA and CDR2 FQGTGA. V lost 6 bases and J lost 0, with 5 bases in between.

This rearrangement joins TRBV6-4 to TRBJ1-5; D is possibly TRBD1 (5 bases). Germline loops: CDR1 MRHNA, CDR2 SNTAGT. V was clipped by 10 bases and J by 0 bases, with 19 bases between them. This CDR3 comprises 16 residues. As DNA, the CDR3 is TGTGCCATCACGTCACGGGGCGGGCTTAGCAATCAGCCCCAGCATTTT. Amino acids: CAITSRGGLSNQPQHF.

This rearrangement joins TRBV5-4 to TRBJ1-2, with D possibly being TRBD1 (6 bases). The V gene's germline CDR1 is SGHNT and CDR2 YYREEE (reference sequence). The CDR3 runs 12 residues. V shed 6 bases and J shed 2 bases, with 8 bases lying between them. Written as DNA, the CDR3 is TGTGCCAGCACCGACAGGAACTATGGCTACACCTTC. This codes for CASTDRNYGYTF.

The chain employs TRBV2 and TRBJ2-7, with 7 nucleotides matching TRBD2. CDR3 length equals 11 residues. J lost 5 bases, V lost 6 bases, and 1 base had no gene match. The germline gives CDR1 SNHLY, CDR2 FYNNEI. CDR3 in amino acids: CASSAGDEQYF. CDR3 DNA: TGTGCCAGCAGCGCGGGGGACGAGCAGTACTTC.

The J gene is TRBJ1-1, the V gene TRBV3-1 (or the pseudogene TRBV3-2); the match to TRBD1 covers 8 bases. The CDR3 length is 15 residues. Losses at the gene ends were 2 bases for V and 1 base for J; bases not matched to a gene: 3. The germline gives CDR1 LGHDT, CDR2 YNNKEL (reference sequence). The CDR3 sequence: CASSQWDRPNTEAFF. The CDR3 bases are TGTGCCAGCAGCCAATGGGACAGGCCGAACACTGAAGCTTTCTTT.

This chain links TRBV28 with TRBJ2-1, with 11 bases that match TRBD2. There are 15 residues in the CDR3. Germline V gene data show CDR1 as MDHEN and CDR2 as SYDVKM. V was pared by 6 bases and J by 7 bases, with 8 bases of the junction left unmatched. The CDR3 DNA reads TGTGCCAGCAGCCCTGGACTAGCGGGTGTAAATGAGCAGTTCTTC. It specifies CASSPGLAGVNEQFF.

CDR3 DNA: TGTGCCAGCAGTGAATCACGGACTAGCGGCCCCTACGAGCAGTACTTC. It encodes CASSESRTSGPYEQYF. The V gene is TRBV25-1, the J gene TRBJ2-7, with 10 nucleotides matching TRBD2. CDR1 is MGHDK and CDR2 is SYGVNS in the germline V gene. The length of the CDR3 is 16 residues. Trimming at V came to 1 base and at J to 2 bases, leaving 5 bases not matched to a gene.

V and J are TRBV4-1 and TRBJ1-2, with D unresolved. Per germline, CDR1 MGHRA and CDR2 YSYEKL. This CDR3 has 15 residues. V was shortened by 0 bases and J by 2 bases, with 10 bases between the two germline ends. The CDR3, as DNA: TGCGCCAGCAGCCAAGACCCAGGCTGGAACTATGGCTACACCTTC. Encoded protein: CASSQDPGWNYGYTF.

The chain is built from TRBV11-1 and TRBJ1-2; maybe TRBD1 (5 bases). The germline V and J ends were trimmed by 3 bases and 1 base, with 9 bases remaining between them. The CDR3 spans 14 residues. CDR1 is SGHAT, CDR2 FQDESV, per germline (reference sequence). The CDR3 is CASSLEGYNYGYTF. The CDR3 DNA is TGTGCCAGCAGCTTGGAGGGGTATAACTATGGCTACACCTTC.

V and J are TRBV19 and TRBJ2-3, with TRBD2 identical over 11 bases. With V trimmed by 2 bases and J by 4 bases, 5 bases remained unmatched. This CDR3 contains 16 residues. CDR1 and CDR2 (germline): LNHDA, SQIVND (reference sequence). The CDR3 loop is CASSITLAGVSDTQYF. The CDR3 bases are TGTGCCAGTAGTATAACACTAGCGGGGGTTTCAGATACGCAGTATTTT. Full variable domain (outside the CDR3, taken from reference TRBV19 and TRBJ2-3): DGGITQSPKYLFRKEGQNVTLSCEQNLNHDAMYWYRQDPGQGLRLIYYSQIVNDFQKGDIAEGYSVSREKKESFPLTVTSAQKNPTAFYLCASSITLAGVSDTQYFGPGTRLTVL.

The J gene is TRBJ1-1, the V gene TRBV5-1; D possibly corresponds to TRBD1 (6 bases). V was pared by 4 bases and J by 1 base, with 17 bases between. The CDR3 is made up of 16 amino acids. The germline gives CDR1 SGHRS, CDR2 YFSETQ. CDR3 loop: CASSVDSEGRNTEAFF. The CDR3 DNA follows: TGCGCCAGCAGCGTGGACAGCGAAGGGAGGAACACTGAAGCTTTCTTT.

This rearrangement joins TRBV19 to TRBJ1-3; 8 positions agree with TRBD1. Germline V CDR1 and CDR2: LNHDA, SQIVND (reference sequence). Germline trimming cut 10 bases from V and 2 bases from J; bases unmatched to any gene: 10. The CDR3 is 15 residues long. The CDR3 region is CATRDRSRAGNTIYF. The DNA of the CDR3 is TGTGCCACCCGGGACAGGTCGCGGGCTGGAAACACCATATATTTT.

V gene TRBV4-1 combines with J gene TRBJ2-3; 8 bases line up with TRBD2. The CDR3 sequence is 19 residues long. V was pared by 0 bases and J by 5 bases, with 16 bases of the junction left unmatched. Germline CDR1 and CDR2: MGHRA and YSYEKL. CDR3 sequence (DNA): TGCGCCAGCAGCCAAGATCGGAGCGGGGGCAAGTATATGGTAGATACGCAGTATTTT. Protein: CASSQDRSGGKYMVDTQYF.

CDR3 sequence: CASSMTGRQGYEQYF. CDR3 DNA sequence: TGTGCCAGCAGCATGACAGGCCGTCAGGGATACGAGCAGTACTTC. The chain joins TRBV7-8 to TRBJ2-7; maybe TRBD1 (6 bases). Germline V CDR1 and CDR2: SGHVS, FQNEAQ. V lost 5 bases and J lost 4, with 18 bases in between. CDR3 length: 15 residues. The variable domain in full, completed from reference TRBV7-8 and TRBJ2-7, reads GAGVSQSPRYKVAKRGQDVALRCDPISGHVSLFWYQQALGQGPEFLTYFQNEAQLDKSGLPSDRFFAERPEGSVSTLKIQRTQQEDSAVYLCASSMTGRQGYEQYFGPGTRLTVT.

This chain joins TRBV6-9 and TRBJ2-7, with 8 nucleotides matching TRBD2. This CDR3 is built from 16 residues. Trimming at V came to 4 bases and at J to 4 bases, leaving 12 bases not matched to a gene. CDR1 and CDR2 from the germline V gene are MNHGY and SVAAGI. CDR3 sequence: CASSFWAPGLVYEQYF. CDR3 DNA: TGTGCCAGCAGTTTTTGGGCCCCGGGACTAGTGTACGAGCAGTACTTC.

The chain links TRBV5-1 to TRBJ1-2; 9 bases are shared with TRBD1. The CDR3 is 15 amino acids. J lost 4 bases, V lost 4 bases, and 8 bases had no gene match. From germline, CDR1 is SGHRS and CDR2 YFSETQ. The CDR3 region is CASSPQGTGIYGYTF. The CDR3 DNA sequence: TGCGCCAGCAGCCCACAAGGGACAGGGATCTATGGCTACACCTTC.

The chain employs TRBV18 and TRBJ2-7; TRBD2 matches at 10 bases. V lost 6 bases to trimming and J lost 1 base; unmatched junction nucleotides: 6. This CDR3 has 15 residues. CDR1 and CDR2 from the germline V gene are KGHSH and LQKENI. The CDR3 spells CASSPIAGGSYEQYF. In nucleotides, the CDR3 is TGTGCCAGCTCCCCCATAGCGGGGGGTTCCTACGAGCAGTACTTC.

This clone was seen a handful of times. The chain links TRBV7-3 to TRBJ1-1, with no clear D. V gave up 5 bases and J gave up 6 bases, with 13 bases separating them. The length of the CDR3 is 13 residues. CDR1 and CDR2 (germline): SGHTA, FQGTGA. The chain's CDR3 is CASSLNEVAEAFF. The CDR3 coding sequence is TGTGCCAGCAGCCTTAATGAAGTGGCTGAAGCTTTCTTT.

This clone came up once. This rearrangement joins TRBV6-4 to TRBJ2-3, with D unclear. The germline V gene has CDR1 MRHNA and CDR2 SNTAGT. This CDR3 is 12 amino acids long. The V gene lost 0 bases and the J gene lost 6 bases, with 4 bases spanning the gap. DNA for the CDR3: TGTGCCAGCAGTGACTCGTGGGATACGCAGTATTTT. Translation gives CASSDSWDTQYF.

V is TRBV6-4 and J is TRBJ2-3; 15 bases agree with TRBD2. The CDR3 sequence is 15 residues long. The V segment lost 2 bases and the J segment 6 bases; nucleotides outside the gene matches: 0. Germline CDR1 reads MRHNA; CDR2 reads SNTAGT. CDR3 coding DNA: TGTGCCAGCAGTGACGGGACTAGCGGGGGGGATACGCAGTATTTT. Translation gives CASSDGTSGGDTQYF.